This entry is about one T cell receptor (beta chain). V lost 6 bases, J lost 10 bases, and 28 bases lay in between. Germline V CDR1 and CDR2: MNHEY, SMNVEV (reference sequence). The CDR3 extends over 17 amino acids. TCRdb independently ran MiXCR on the RT-PCR reads; one entry per CDR3 protein. The sample includes 800,000 to 1,000,000 distinct CDR3 sequences, roughly 17% of them seen just once. These data come from a study of patients and donors after allogeneic stem cell transplantation. This sequence joins TRBV27 and TRBJ1-5, with D perhaps matching TRBD1 (5 bases). Sequencing input: blood, either unsorted or a sorted T cell fraction (not recorded which). This receptor was obtained from a human donor who was either an allogeneic HSCT recipient or a stem cell or donor lymphocyte infusion donor (not recorded which). It is not recorded whose cells these are; they may come from a transplant donor. This chain's CDR3 is CASSADSREVGVSPQHF. CDR3 sequence (DNA): TGTGCCAGCAGCGCTGACAGTCGTGAGGTCGGGGTCAGCCCCCAGCATTTT.